The source of this T cell receptor beta chain is a study of blood T cell repertoires in COVID-19. The overall study: T cells, B-cell-depleted T cells, or PBMCs supplied cDNA or gDNA.

Membership in each cohort depended on participant-reported clinical history. A word on this clone: This CDR3 is also generated by other DNA sequences in the sample.

Assay used: immunoSEQ multiplex PCR; TCRdb lists only in-frame clones, some missing. The sample includes 200,000 or so clones, 86% of them seen just once. Sequencing was performed on PBMCs or T cells enriched from blood (not recorded which). This clonotype was sampled from a woman aged 40 to 55 with acute COVID-19.

In nucleotides, the CDR3 is TGTGCCAGCAGCTTGAGACAGGGAAACACTGAAGCTTTCTTT. It encodes CASSLRQGNTEAFF. The chain links TRBV7-2 to TRBJ1-1; 7 bases fit TRBD1. V lost 3 bases to trimming and J lost 2 bases; unmatched junction nucleotides: 3. The CDR3 totals 14 residues. Germline V gene data show CDR1 as SGHTA and CDR2 as FQGNSA.